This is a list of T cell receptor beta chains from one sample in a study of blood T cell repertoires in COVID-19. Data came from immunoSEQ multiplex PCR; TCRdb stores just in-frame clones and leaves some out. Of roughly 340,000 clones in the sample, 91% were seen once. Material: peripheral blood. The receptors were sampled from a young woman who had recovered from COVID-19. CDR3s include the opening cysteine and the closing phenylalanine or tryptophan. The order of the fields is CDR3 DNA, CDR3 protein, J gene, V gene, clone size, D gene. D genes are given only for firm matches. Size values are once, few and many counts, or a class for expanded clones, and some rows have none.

TGTGCCAGCTCACCACGGGTCTGGCGGGAGAACACCGGGGAGCTGTTTTTT	CASSPRVWRENTGELFF	TRBJ2-2	TRBV18	NA	NA
TGCAGCGTTGAGCTGGGTAGCGGCAGCTCCTACAATGAGCAGTTCTTC	CSVELGSGSSYNEQFF	TRBJ2-1	TRBV29-1	NA	NA
TGTGCCAGCAGCTTAGTGGGACAGGGTCATTCACCCCTCCACTTT	CASSLVGQGHSPLHF	TRBJ1-6	TRBV7-6	few	TRBD1
TGTGCCAGCAGCTTAGCGGCATCTGGAAACACCATATATTTT	CASSLAASGNTIYF	TRBJ1-3	TRBV7-9	NA	NA
TGTGCCAGTCGCCCAAGAGGAAATAGCAATCAGCCCCAGCATTTT	CASRPRGNSNQPQHF	TRBJ1-5	TRBV19	once	NA
TGCGCCAGCAGTTACCACACCGGGACAGGGAGCTCTGGAAACACCATATATTTT	CASSYHTGTGSSGNTIYF	TRBJ1-3	TRBV23-1	once	TRBD1
TGTGCCAGTAGTAAAATTGGACTAGCGGGAGGGCCGGAGACCCAGTACTTC	CASSKIGLAGGPETQYF	TRBJ2-5	TRBV19	NA	TRBD2
TGCAGCGTTGAAGTTATTAGGGGAGGGACAAGTAAAGAGACCCAGTACTTC	CSVEVIRGGTSKETQYF	TRBJ2-5	TRBV29-1	NA	NA
TGTGCCAGCAGTGAAATAGCGGTAGCTAACTATGGCTACACCTTC	CASSEIAVANYGYTF	TRBJ1-2	TRBV6-1	NA	NA
TGTGCCACCAGTGATGGGGGATGGGGGCTAGCGGGATCCCCCGGGGAGCTGTTTTTT	CATSDGGWGLAGSPGELFF	TRBJ2-2	TRBV24-1	NA	TRBD2
TGTGCCAGCAGTTGGGGGCGAACCGGGGAGCTGTTTTTT	CASSWGRTGELFF	TRBJ2-2	TRBV27	NA	NA
TGTGCCACCCAGGCGGGGGGTCAGCCCCAGCATTTT	CATQAGGQPQHF	TRBJ1-5	TRBV24-1	NA	NA
TGTGCCTGGAGCGTAATGGGACAGGGCGGGAATGAAGCTTTCTTT	CAWSVMGQGGNEAFF	TRBJ1-1	TRBV30	NA	TRBD1